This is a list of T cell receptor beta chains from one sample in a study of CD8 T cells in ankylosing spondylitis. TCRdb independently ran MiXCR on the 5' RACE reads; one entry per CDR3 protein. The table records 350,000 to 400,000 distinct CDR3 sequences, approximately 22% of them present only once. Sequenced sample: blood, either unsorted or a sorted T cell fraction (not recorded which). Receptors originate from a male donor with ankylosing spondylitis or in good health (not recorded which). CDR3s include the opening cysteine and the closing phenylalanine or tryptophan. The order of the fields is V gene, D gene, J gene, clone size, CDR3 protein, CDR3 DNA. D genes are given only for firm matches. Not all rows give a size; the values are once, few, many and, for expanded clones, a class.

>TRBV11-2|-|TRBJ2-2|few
CASTRTLGTGELFF
TGTGCCAGCACCCGGACCTTGGGCACCGGGGAGCTGTTTTTT
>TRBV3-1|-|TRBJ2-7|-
CASSQVQAGSAQYF
TGTGCCAGCAGCCAAGTTCAGGCGGGTTCGGCGCAGTACTTC
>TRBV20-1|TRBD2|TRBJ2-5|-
CSARVASGGGYQETQYF
TGCAGTGCTAGAGTGGCTAGCGGGGGCGGGTACCAAGAGACCCAGTACTTC
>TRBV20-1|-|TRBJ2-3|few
CSARGPQLSQGQYF
TGCAGTGCTAGAGGCCCCCAACTGTCACAGGGGCAGTATTTT
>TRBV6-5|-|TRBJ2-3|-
CASRPHPDTQYF
TGTGCCAGCAGACCCCACCCAGATACGCAGTATTTT
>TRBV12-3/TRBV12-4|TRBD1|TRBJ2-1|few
CASSSTGWSYNEQFF
TGTGCCAGCAGTTCGACAGGGTGGTCCTACAATGAGCAGTTCTTC
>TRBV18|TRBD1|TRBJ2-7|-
CASSPGQGAFYEQYF
TGTGCCAGCTCACCCGGACAGGGGGCTTTTTACGAGCAGTACTTC
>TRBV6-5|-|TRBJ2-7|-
CASSYSKYVYEQYF
TGTGCCAGCAGTTACTCTAAATACGTCTACGAGCAGTACTTC
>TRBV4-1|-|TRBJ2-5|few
CASSQDQGIGETQYF
TGCGCCAGCAGCCAAGATCAGGGGATCGGCGAGACCCAGTACTTC
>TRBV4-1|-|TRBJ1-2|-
CASSQHAGEANYGYTF
TGCGCCAGCAGCCAACACGCGGGAGAAGCTAACTATGGCTACACCTTC
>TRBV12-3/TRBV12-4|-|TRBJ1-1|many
CASSLGKNTEAFF
TGTGCCAGCAGTTTGGGGAAAAACACTGAAGCTTTCTTT
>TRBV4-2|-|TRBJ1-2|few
CASSQDLAALHF
TGTGCCAGCAGCCAAGATTTGGCAGCTCTACACTTC
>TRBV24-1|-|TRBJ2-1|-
CATSPNPYRGGNEQFF
TGTGCCACCAGTCCGAACCCCTACAGGGGAGGAAATGAGCAGTTCTTC
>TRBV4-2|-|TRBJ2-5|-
CASSQLGTEETQYF
TGTGCCAGCAGCCAGTTGGGAACAGAAGAGACCCAGTACTTC
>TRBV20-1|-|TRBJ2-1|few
CSARINSRYNEQFF
TGCAGTGCTAGAATTAACTCTAGATACAATGAGCAGTTCTTC
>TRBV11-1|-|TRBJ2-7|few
CASSPTPAVDEQYF
TGTGCCAGCAGCCCAACCCCGGCGGTCGACGAGCAGTACTTC
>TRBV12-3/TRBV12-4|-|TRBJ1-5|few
CASSLGQPNQPQHF
TGTGCCAGCAGTTTAGGTCAGCCTAATCAGCCCCAGCATTTT
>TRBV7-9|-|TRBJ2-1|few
CASSPRGDNEQFF
TGTGCCAGCAGCCCACGCGGTGACAATGAGCAGTTCTTC
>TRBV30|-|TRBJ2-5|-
CAWRTGAQETQYF
TGTGCCTGGAGAACGGGGGCACAAGAGACCCAGTACTTC
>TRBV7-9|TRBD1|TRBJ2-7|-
CASSPGTGKYYEQYF
TGTGCCAGCAGCCCCGGGACAGGGAAATACTACGAGCAGTACTTC
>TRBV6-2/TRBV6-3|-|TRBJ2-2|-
CASSYLRGPGELFF
TGTGCCAGCAGTTACTTAAGAGGACCCGGGGAGCTGTTTTTT
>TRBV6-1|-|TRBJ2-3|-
CASSPSSSGFADTQYF
TGTGCCAGCAGTCCGTCCTCATCGGGGTTTGCAGATACGCAGTATTTT
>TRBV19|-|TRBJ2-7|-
CASSIQGSFYEQYF
TGTGCCAGTAGTATCCAGGGGTCGTTCTACGAGCAGTACTTC
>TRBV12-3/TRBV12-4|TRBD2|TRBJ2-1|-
CASSPLAGGDNEQFF
TGTGCCAGCAGTCCGTTAGCGGGGGGGGACAATGAGCAGTTCTTC
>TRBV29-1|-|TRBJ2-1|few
CSVEDVGGPGEQFF
TGCAGCGTTGAAGATGTAGGAGGCCCGGGTGAGCAGTTCTTC
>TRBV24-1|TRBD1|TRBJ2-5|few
CATGTGAYQETQYF
TGTGCCACCGGGACAGGGGCGTACCAAGAGACCCAGTACTTC
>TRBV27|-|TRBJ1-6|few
CASSLGGVNSPLHF
TGTGCCAGCAGTCTTGGAGGGGTTAATTCACCCCTCCACTTT
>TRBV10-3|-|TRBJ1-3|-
CAISQGESGNTIYF
TGTGCCATCAGTCAGGGCGAATCTGGAAACACCATATATTTT
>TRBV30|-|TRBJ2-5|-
CAWSASVETQYF
TGTGCCTGGAGTGCCTCGGTTGAGACCCAGTACTTC
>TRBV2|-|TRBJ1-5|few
CASTSLGLLDQPQHF
TGTGCCAGCACCTCCCTGGGCCTTTTAGATCAGCCCCAGCATTTT
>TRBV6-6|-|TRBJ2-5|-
CASSYEVKTQYF
TGTGCCAGCAGTTATGAGGTGAAGACCCAGTACTTC
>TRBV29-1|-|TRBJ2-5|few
CSVEEAGAGETQYF
TGCAGCGTTGAAGAGGCAGGGGCAGGGGAGACCCAGTACTTC
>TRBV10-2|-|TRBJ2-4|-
CASSESVRLAKNIQYF
TGCGCCAGCAGTGAGAGTGTCAGGCTAGCCAAAAACATTCAGTACTTC
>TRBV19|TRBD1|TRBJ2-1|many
CASRDRGYNEQFF
TGTGCCAGCCGGGACAGGGGATACAATGAGCAGTTCTTC
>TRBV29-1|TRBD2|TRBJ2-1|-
CSVEDVHPTSGESSYNEQFF
TGCAGCGTTGAAGATGTCCACCCGACTAGCGGGGAAAGCTCCTACAATGAGCAGTTCTTC